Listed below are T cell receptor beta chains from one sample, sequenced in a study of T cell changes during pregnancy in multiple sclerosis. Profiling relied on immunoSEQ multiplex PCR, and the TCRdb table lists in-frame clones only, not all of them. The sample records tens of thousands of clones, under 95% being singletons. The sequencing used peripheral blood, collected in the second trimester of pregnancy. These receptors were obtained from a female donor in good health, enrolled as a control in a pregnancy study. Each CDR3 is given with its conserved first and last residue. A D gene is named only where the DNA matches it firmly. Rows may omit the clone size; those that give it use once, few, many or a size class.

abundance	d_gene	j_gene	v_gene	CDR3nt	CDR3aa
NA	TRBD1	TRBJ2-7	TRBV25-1	TGTGCCAGCAGTGTAACGAGGGGGGGACAGGGAAAATACGAGCAGTACTTC	CASSVTRGGQGKYEQYF
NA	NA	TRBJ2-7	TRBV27	TGTGCCAGCAGGGGGTGGCAGGGGTCGCACGAGCAGTACTTC	CASRGWQGSHEQYF
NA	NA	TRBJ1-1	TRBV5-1	TGCGCCAGCAGCTTGTCGACAGGTGGGGAGACTGAAGCTTTCTTT	CASSLSTGGETEAFF
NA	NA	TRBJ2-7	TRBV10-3	TGTGCCATCATGGGACTCCGGGACAGATACGAGCAGTACTTC	CAIMGLRDRYEQYF
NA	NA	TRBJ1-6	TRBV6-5	TGTGCCAGCAGCCCCAGGGTAGGCTCACCCCTCCACTTT	CASSPRVGSPLHF
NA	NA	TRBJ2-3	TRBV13	TGTGCCAGCAGCTTAAAAAGGGGAGATACGCAGTATTTT	CASSLKRGDTQYF
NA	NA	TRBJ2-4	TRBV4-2	TGTGCCAGCAGCCAAGATGGGCCCGGAGGCCGCATTCAGTACTTC	CASSQDGPGGRIQYF
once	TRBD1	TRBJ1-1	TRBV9	TGTGCCAGCGGGACCGGGACAGGGGGCGCCTCCACTGAAGCTTTCTTT	CASGTGTGGASTEAFF
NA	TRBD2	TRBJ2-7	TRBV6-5	TGTGCCAGCAGGAACCGGGGGGGTTCCTACGAGCAGTACTTC	CASRNRGGSYEQYF
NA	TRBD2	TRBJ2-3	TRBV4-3	TGCGCCAGCAGCCAAAATAGCGGGAGGACAAGCACAGATACGCAGTATTTT	CASSQNSGRTSTDTQYF
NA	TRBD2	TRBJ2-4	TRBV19	TGTGCCAGTAGTATAGTCAGTTTAGCGGGAGTCTCCAAAAACATTCAGTACTTC	CASSIVSLAGVSKNIQYF
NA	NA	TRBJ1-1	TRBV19	TGTGCCAGTATCCTACGTGGGCCTCCCAGCGGGACTGAAGCTTTCTTT	CASILRGPPSGTEAFF
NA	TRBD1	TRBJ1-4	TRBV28	TGTGCCAGCAGTCCCCGGGACAGGGATGAAAAACTGTTTTTT	CASSPRDRDEKLFF
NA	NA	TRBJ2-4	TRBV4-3	TGCGCCAGCAGCCAAGTAAGGGGGAGTTATGACATTCAGTACTTC	CASSQVRGSYDIQYF
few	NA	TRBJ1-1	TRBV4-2	TGTGCCAGCAGCCAAGGGGCCTCGAACACTGAAGCTTTCTTT	CASSQGASNTEAFF
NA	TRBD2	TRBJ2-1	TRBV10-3	TGTGCCAGTACGGGACTAGCGGGAGTTGTAGGATCCTACAATGAGCAGTTCTTC	CASTGLAGVVGSYNEQFF
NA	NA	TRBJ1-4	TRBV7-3	TGTGCCAGCAGCTTAACGAGGTCTGAAAAACTGTTTTTT	CASSLTRSEKLFF
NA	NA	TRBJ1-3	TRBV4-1	TGCGCCAGCAGCCAAGAAGTTCGGGGGGACACCATATATTTT	CASSQEVRGDTIYF
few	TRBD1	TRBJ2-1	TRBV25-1	TGTGCCAGCAGTGAAACAGGGGGGAGCAATGAGCAGTTCTTC	CASSETGGSNEQFF
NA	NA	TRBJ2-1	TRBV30	TGTGCCTGGACTCGAGGCGGGGTCAATGAGCAGTTCTTC	CAWTRGGVNEQFF
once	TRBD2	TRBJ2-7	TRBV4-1	TGCGCCAGCAGCCAAGACCTTACTAGCGGTTTCTACGAGCAGTACTTC	CASSQDLTSGFYEQYF
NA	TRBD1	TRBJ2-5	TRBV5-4	TGTGCCAGCAGTCCTTTGGGACAGCAAGAGACCCAGTACTTC	CASSPLGQQETQYF
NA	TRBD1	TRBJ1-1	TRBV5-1	TGCGCCAGCAGCTTGAGCACAGGGGGGAGAGAAGCTTTCTTT	CASSLSTGGREAFF
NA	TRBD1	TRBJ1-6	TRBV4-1	TGCGCCAGCACCGAAGACAGGGTGTCTGCCAATTCACCCCTCCACTTT	CASTEDRVSANSPLHF
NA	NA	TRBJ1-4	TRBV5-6	TGTGCCAGCAGCCCACAGGGCTTAAATGAAAAACTGTTTTTT	CASSPQGLNEKLFF
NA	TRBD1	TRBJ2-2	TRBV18	TGTGCCAGCTCACCGGGACAGGGATCTTCAGGGGAGCTGTTTTTT	CASSPGQGSSGELFF
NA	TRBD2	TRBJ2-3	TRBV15	TGTGCCACCAGCGAGGGCGGGGGGCCAGATACGCAGTATTTT	CATSEGGGPDTQYF
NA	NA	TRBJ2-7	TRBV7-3	TGTGCCAGCAGCTTAGGGCCGGGACTGGAGTACCCCTACGAGCAGTACTTC	CASSLGPGLEYPYEQYF
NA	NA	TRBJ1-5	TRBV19	TGTGCCAGTAGTAGGAGGGCGAGCAATCAGCCCCAGCATTTT	CASSRRASNQPQHF
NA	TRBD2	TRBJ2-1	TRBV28	TGTGCCAGCAGTTCCGGACTAGCGGGAGGGCCATCCTACAATGAGCAGTTCTTC	CASSSGLAGGPSYNEQFF
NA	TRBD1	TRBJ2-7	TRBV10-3	TGTGCCAGTCGGGTTGGGACAGGGGTTCGCTACGAGCAGTACTTC	CASRVGTGVRYEQYF
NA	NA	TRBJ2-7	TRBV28	TGTGCCAGCACGACCATGGCGGGCGAGCAGTACTTC	CASTTMAGEQYF
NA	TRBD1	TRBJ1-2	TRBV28	TGTGCCAGCAGTTTATATGGACAGGACTATGGCTACACCTTC	CASSLYGQDYGYTF
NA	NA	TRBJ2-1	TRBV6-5	TGTGCCAGCAGTTACCTAGATGCGAATGAGCAGTTCTTC	CASSYLDANEQFF
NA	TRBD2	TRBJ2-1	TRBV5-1	TGCGCCAGCAGCTCGACTAGCGGGAAAACGCAGTTCTTC	CASSSTSGKTQFF
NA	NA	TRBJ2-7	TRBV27	TGTGCCAGCAACCAGGGAACAGGCGAGCAGTACTTC	CASNQGTGEQYF
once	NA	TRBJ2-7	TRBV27	TGTGCCAGCAGCCGTCCGGGTGAGCAGTACTTC	CASSRPGEQYF
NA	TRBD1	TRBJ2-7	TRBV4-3	TGCGCCAGCAGCAGGGGACAGGAACCTTACGAGCAGTACTTC	CASSRGQEPYEQYF
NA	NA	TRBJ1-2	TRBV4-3	TGCGCCAGCAGCCAGGATAGACAGAGCTATGGCTACACCTTC	CASSQDRQSYGYTF
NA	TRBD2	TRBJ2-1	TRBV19	TGTGCCAGTACCATGGGGGGGAATGTTTACAATGAGCAGTTCTTC	CASTMGGNVYNEQFF
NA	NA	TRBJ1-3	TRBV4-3	TGCGCCAGCAGCCAAGATCCAGGGGCCGTAAACACCATATATTTT	CASSQDPGAVNTIYF
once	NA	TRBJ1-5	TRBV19	TGTGCCAGTAGTATCTCAGGGAATCAGCCCCAGCATTTT	CASSISGNQPQHF
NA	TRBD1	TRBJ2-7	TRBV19	TGTGCCAGTAGTATAGGGGGGGACAGGGACTACGAGCAGTACTTC	CASSIGGDRDYEQYF
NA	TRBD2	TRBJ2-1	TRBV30	TGTGCCTGGGGCACTAGCGGGAGGCAGTTCTTC	CAWGTSGRQFF
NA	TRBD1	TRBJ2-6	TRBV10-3	TGTGCCACTACGACAGGGGAGTCTGGGGCCAACGTCCTGACTTTC	CATTTGESGANVLTF
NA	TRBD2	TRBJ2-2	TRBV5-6	TGTGCCAGCAGCCCGACTAGCGGAACCACCGGGGAGCTGTTTTTT	CASSPTSGTTGELFF
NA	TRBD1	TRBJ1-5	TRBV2	TGTGCCAGCGGGCCACAGGGGAGCAATCAGCCCCAGCATTTT	CASGPQGSNQPQHF
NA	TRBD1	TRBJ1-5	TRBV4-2	TGTGCCAGCAGCCTCGGGACAGGGATAAGCAATCAGCCCCAGCATTTT	CASSLGTGISNQPQHF
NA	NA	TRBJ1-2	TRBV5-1	TGCGCCAGCAGCTCTCAGGGCCTGGGGGGCTATGGCTACACCTTC	CASSSQGLGGYGYTF
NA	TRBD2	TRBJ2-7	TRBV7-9	TGTGCCAGCAGCTTAACTAGCGGAACGAGCTCCTACGAGCAGTACTTC	CASSLTSGTSSYEQYF